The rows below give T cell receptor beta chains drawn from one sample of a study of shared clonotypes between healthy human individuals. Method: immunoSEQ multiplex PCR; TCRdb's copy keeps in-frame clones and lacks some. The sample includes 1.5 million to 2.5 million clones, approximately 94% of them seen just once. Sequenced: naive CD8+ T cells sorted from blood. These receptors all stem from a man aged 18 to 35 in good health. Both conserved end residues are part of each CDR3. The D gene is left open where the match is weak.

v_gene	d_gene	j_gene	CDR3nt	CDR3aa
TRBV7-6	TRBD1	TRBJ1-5	TGTGCCAGCAGCCTTATAGCGTCCGGGACAGGGGATCAGCCCCAGCATTTT	CASSLIASGTGDQPQHF
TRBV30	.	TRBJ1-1	TGTGCCTGGAGTGTACGAGGGTTCGCCACTGAAGCTTTCTTT	CAWSVRGFATEAFF
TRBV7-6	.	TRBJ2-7	TGTGCCAGCAGCTTAGTGGGGGAACAGACCTACGAGCAGTACTTC	CASSLVGEQTYEQYF
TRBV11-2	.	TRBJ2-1	TGTGCCAGCAGCTTCCATTCCAACAGGGTCAATGAGCAGTTCTTC	CASSFHSNRVNEQFF
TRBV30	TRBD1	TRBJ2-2	TGTGCCTGGAGTGGGTACAGGGGGCTTACCGGGGAGCTGTTTTTT	CAWSGYRGLTGELFF
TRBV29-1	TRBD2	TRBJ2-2	TGCAGCGTTGAGAGGGTCGGGGGGACGACCGGGGAGCTGTTTTTT	CSVERVGGTTGELFF
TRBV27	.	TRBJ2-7	TGTGCCACGGGCTGGGGGCCCTACTACGAGCAGTACTTC	CATGWGPYYEQYF
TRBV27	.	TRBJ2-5	TGTGCCAGCAGCCTCACGTTCGGGTCCCAAGAGACCCAGTACTTC	CASSLTFGSQETQYF
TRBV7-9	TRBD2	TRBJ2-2	TGTGCCAGCAGCCCCCCTAGCGGCTCGGGCACCGGGGAGCTGTTTTTT	CASSPPSGSGTGELFF
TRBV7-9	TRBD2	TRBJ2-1	TGTGCCAGCAGCTGGACTAGCGGGGGCCGCAATGAGCAGTTCTTC	CASSWTSGGRNEQFF